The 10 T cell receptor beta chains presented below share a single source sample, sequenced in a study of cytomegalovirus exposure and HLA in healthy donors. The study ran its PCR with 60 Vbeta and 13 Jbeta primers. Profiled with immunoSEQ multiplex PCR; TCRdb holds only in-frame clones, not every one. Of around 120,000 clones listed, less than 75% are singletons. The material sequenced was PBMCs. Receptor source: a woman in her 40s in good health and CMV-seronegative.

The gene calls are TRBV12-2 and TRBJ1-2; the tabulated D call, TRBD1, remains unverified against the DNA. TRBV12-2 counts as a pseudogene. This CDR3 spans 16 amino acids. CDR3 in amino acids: CASRSGQVSPNYGYTF. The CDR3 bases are TGTGCAAGTCGCTCCGGACAGGTGAGTCCTAACTATGGCTACACCTTC.

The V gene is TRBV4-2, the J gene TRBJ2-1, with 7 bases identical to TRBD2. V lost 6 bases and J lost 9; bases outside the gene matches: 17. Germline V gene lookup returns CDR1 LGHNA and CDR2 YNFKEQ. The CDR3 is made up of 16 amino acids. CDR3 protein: CASSPGLLKVPIEQFF. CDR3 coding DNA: TGTGCCAGCAGTCCGGGACTACTCAAGGTGCCCATTGAGCAGTTCTTC.

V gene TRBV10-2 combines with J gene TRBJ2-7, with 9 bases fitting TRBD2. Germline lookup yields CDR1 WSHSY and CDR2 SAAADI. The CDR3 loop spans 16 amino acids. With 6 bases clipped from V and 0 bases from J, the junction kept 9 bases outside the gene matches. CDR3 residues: CASSPTAGGPSYEQYF. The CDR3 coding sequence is TGCGCCAGCAGCCCTACAGCGGGGGGACCCTCCTACGAGCAGTACTTC.

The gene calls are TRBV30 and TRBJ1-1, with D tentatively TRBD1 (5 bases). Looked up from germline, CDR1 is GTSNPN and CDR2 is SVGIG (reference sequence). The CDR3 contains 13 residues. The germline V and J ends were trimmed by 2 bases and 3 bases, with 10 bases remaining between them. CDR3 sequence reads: CAWSRGGDTEAFF. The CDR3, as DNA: TGTGCCTGGAGTAGGGGAGGGGACACTGAAGCTTTCTTT.

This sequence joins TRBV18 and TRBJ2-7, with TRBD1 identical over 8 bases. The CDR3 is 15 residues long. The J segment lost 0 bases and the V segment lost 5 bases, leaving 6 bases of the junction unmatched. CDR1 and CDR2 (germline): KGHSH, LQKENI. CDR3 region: CASSSGQASSYEQYF. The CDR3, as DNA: TGTGCCAGCTCATCGGGACAGGCGAGCTCCTACGAGCAGTACTTC.

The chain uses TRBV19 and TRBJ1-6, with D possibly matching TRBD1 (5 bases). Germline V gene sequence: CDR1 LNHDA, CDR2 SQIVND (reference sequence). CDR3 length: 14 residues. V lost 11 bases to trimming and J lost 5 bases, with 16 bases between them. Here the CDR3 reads CASAGATDNSPLHF. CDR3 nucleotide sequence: TGTGCCTCGGCTGGGGCAACCGATAATTCACCCCTCCACTTT.

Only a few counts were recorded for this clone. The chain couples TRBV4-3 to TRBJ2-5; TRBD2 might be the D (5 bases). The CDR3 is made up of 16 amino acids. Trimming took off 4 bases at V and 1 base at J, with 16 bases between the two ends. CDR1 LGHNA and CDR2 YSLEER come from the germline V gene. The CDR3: CASSPGGRPGQETQYF. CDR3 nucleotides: TGCGCCAGCAGCCCAGGAGGCCGCCCTGGCCAAGAGACCCAGTACTTC.

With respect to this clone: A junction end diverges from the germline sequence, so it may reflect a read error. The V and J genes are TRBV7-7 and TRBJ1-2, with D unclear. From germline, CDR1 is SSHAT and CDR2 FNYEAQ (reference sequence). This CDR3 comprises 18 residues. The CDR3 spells CASTKGISGLPGDYGYTF. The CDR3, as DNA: TGTGCTAGCACCAAAGGAATCTCGGGCCTCCCCGGGGACTATGGCTACACCTTC.

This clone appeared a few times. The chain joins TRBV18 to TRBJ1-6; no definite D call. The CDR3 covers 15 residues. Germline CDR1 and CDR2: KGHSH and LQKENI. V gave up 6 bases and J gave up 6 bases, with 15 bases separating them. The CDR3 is CASSPASRGNSPLHF. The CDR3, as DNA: TGTGCCAGCTCGCCTGCCTCCCGCGGTAATTCACCCCTCCACTTT.

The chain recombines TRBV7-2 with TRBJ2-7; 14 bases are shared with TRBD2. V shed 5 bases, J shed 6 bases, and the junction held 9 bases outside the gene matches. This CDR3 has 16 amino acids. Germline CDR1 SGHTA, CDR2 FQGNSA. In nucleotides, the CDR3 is TGTGCCAGCAGCCTGACTAGCGGGAGGGCCGTACCCGAGCAGTACTTC. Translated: CASSLTSGRAVPEQYF. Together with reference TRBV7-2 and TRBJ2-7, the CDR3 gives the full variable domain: GAGVSQSPSNKVTEKGKDVELRCDPISGHTALYWYRQSLGQGLEFLIYFQGNSAPDKSGLPSDRFSAERTGGSVSTLTIQRTQQEDSAVYLCASSLTSGRAVPEQYFGPGTRLTVT.